The TCR beta chain under discussion was sequenced for a study of shared clonotypes between healthy human individuals. Only Caucasian adults living in Nashville, Tennessee served as donors. TCRdb keeps only in-frame clones here, not all; method: immunoSEQ multiplex PCR. The sample contains more than 550,000 clones, roughly 91% of which appear only once. Study-wide results and limits: Clonotype sharing levels among donors were expected to vary with sequencing depth.

Germline CDR1 is ENHRY and CDR2 is SYGVKD. This CDR3 has 12 residues. Between the trimmed V and J ends, which lost 8 bases and 5 bases, there was a span of 12 bases. This clone appeared a few times. Antigen: not known. The V gene is TRBV10-3, the J gene TRBJ1-1; D is possibly TRBD1 (6 bases). The material sequenced was memory CD8+ T cells from PBMCs. Subset: CD45RO+ cells pooled with CCR7-negative TemRA cells. The TCR sequence derives from a man between 18 and 35 years old in good health. Some clones in this sample may be carry-over from other donors' samples. CDR3 loop: CAIRGGGTEAFF. CDR3 DNA: TGTGCCATCCGTGGGGGCGGTACTGAAGCTTTCTTT.